Presented here are 14 T cell receptor beta chains from one specimen sequenced in a study of cytomegalovirus exposure and HLA in healthy donors. Primers included in the PCR were 60 Vbeta and 13 Jbeta primers. TCRdb keeps only in-frame clones here, not all; method: immunoSEQ multiplex PCR. Among about 150,000 clones listed, about 84% were seen once. Material for sequencing was PBMCs. The receptor set was obtained from a woman aged 40 to 49 in good health and CMV-seropositive.

This CDR3 is CASSGHPGQQGGYTF. In nucleotides, the CDR3 is TGTGCCAGCAGTGGACATCCGGGACAGCAAGGGGGCTACACCTTC. V and J are TRBV28 and TRBJ1-2, with 7 bases matching TRBD1. This CDR3 contains 15 residues. Trimming took 5 bases from V and 8 from J; bases not matched to a gene: 14. Germline CDR1 and CDR2: MDHEN and SYDVKM.

The chain uses TRBV2 and TRBJ2-3, with TRBD2 as a possible D gene (6 bases). V was shortened by 7 bases and J by 4 bases, with 18 bases between the two germline ends. Germline V gene data show CDR1 as SNHLY and CDR2 as FYNNEI. The CDR3 is made up of 15 amino acids. The CDR3 protein is CASIELAWGADTQYF. CDR3 DNA: TGTGCCAGCATAGAGCTCGCCTGGGGGGCAGATACGCAGTATTTT.

The chain combines TRBV18 with TRBJ2-2, with D possibly matching TRBD2 (5 bases). The CDR3 has 15 residues. Per germline, CDR1 KGHSH and CDR2 LQKENI. The V gene lost 4 bases and the J gene lost 0 bases, with 9 bases spanning the gap. The CDR3 region is CASSRLAANTGELFF. The DNA of the CDR3 is TGTGCCAGCTCACGGCTAGCCGCGAACACCGGGGAGCTGTTTTTT.

The chain uses TRBV5-8 and TRBJ2-5, with a tentative D call TRBD2 (5 bases). This CDR3 contains 16 residues. V was trimmed by 4 bases and J by 0 bases, leaving 16 bases between them. Per germline, CDR1 SGHTS and CDR2 YDEGEE. Written as DNA, the CDR3 is TGTGCCAGCAGCCCCCTCGTCGGGCGGGACCAAGAGACCCAGTACTTC. Protein sequence: CASSPLVGRDQETQYF.

This clone was detected only a few times. The chain employs TRBV7-8 and TRBJ2-3, with TRBD2 matching 16 bases. J gave up 4 bases and V 0 bases, and 4 bases lay outside the gene matches. Looked up from germline, CDR1 is SGHVS and CDR2 is FQNEAQ. The CDR3 covers 18 residues. The CDR3 DNA is TGTGCCAGCAGCTTAGCCGGGACTAGCGGGAGGGGCGCAGATACGCAGTATTTT. Its translation: CASSLAGTSGRGADTQYF. Variable domain in full (rest from reference TRBV7-8 and TRBJ2-3): GAGVSQSPRYKVAKRGQDVALRCDPISGHVSLFWYQQALGQGPEFLTYFQNEAQLDKSGLPSDRFFAERPEGSVSTLKIQRTQQEDSAVYLCASSLAGTSGRGADTQYFGPGTRLTVL.

The J gene is TRBJ2-4, the V gene TRBV7-8, with a weak D call TRBD2 (6 bases). The CDR3 has 15 residues. The V and J ends lost 5 bases and 3 bases respectively, with 14 bases between them. Germline CDR1 and CDR2: SGHVS and FQNEAQ. CDR3 coding DNA: TGTGCCAGCAGCATACGGGGGAACGGCAAAAACATTCAGTACTTC. Protein product: CASSIRGNGKNIQYF.

The gene calls are TRBV7-9 and TRBJ1-3; 7 positions match TRBD1. The CDR3 sequence is 15 residues long. Per the germline V gene, CDR1 is SEHNR and CDR2 is FQNEAQ (reference sequence). After removal of 5 bases from V and 4 bases from J, the junction contained 8 bases not matched to a gene. The CDR3: CASSLTGIEGNTIYF. CDR3 in DNA: TGTGCCAGCAGCCTGACAGGGATTGAAGGAAACACCATATATTTT.

This rearrangement joins TRBV5-8 to TRBJ1-3; no reliable D call. Trimming removed 4 bases from V and 4 bases from J, with 15 bases in between. This CDR3 has 15 amino acids. CDR1 is SGHTS, CDR2 YDEGEE, per germline. In DNA, the CDR3 is TGTGCCAGCAGCCCCGGCTGGGCGCGCGGAAACACCATATATTTT. Protein: CASSPGWARGNTIYF.

The chain has TRBV29-1 and TRBJ2-7; TRBD1 agrees at 8 bases. Germline values: CDR1 SQVTM, CDR2 ANQGSEA. V shed 6 bases, J shed 6 bases, and the junction held 4 bases outside the gene matches. The CDR3 consists of 11 residues. The DNA of the CDR3 is TGCAGCGTCGACAGGGGAAGCGAGCAGTACTTC. Translating gives CSVDRGSEQYF.

The V and J genes are TRBV2 and TRBJ1-5; possibly TRBD1 for D (5 bases). The CDR3 extends over 13 amino acids. The V end was cut by 7 bases, the J end by 6 bases, with 13 bases between. Germline CDR1 is SNHLY and CDR2 is FYNNEI. CDR3: CASILVQGQPQHF. CDR3 nucleotide sequence: TGTGCCAGCATTTTAGTTCAGGGTCAGCCCCAGCATTTT.

The gene calls are TRBV27 and TRBJ2-7; 9 nucleotides agree with TRBD1. Germline V gene lookup returns CDR1 MNHEY and CDR2 SMNVEV (reference sequence). CDR3 size: 15 residues. The V segment lost 4 bases and the J segment 2 bases; nucleotides outside the gene matches: 6. The CDR3 nucleotides read TGTGCCAGCAGTTGGACCGGGACAGGGACCTACGAGCAGTACTTC. The encoded protein is CASSWTGTGTYEQYF.

This clone showed up just once. V is TRBV28 and J is TRBJ2-5; no definite D call. The CDR3 loop spans 13 amino acids. V was shortened by 2 bases and J by 5 bases, with 9 bases between the two germline ends. Germline values: CDR1 MDHEN, CDR2 SYDVKM. The CDR3 coding sequence is TGTGCCAGCAGTTTAGGGTCGGAGGAGACCCAGTACTTC. Its protein is CASSLGSEETQYF.

This chain uses TRBV11-3 with TRBJ2-6; D may be TRBD2 (5 bases). V gave up 2 bases and J gave up 0 bases, with 14 bases separating them. The CDR3 loop spans 18 amino acids. Germline assignment: CDR1 SGHNT and CDR2 YENEEA. CDR3 nucleotide sequence: TGTGCCAGCAGCTTAACCAATAGCGCCTTCTCTGGGGCCAACGTCCTGACTTTC. It specifies CASSLTNSAFSGANVLTF.

This clone was counted a few times. The chain joins TRBV27 to TRBJ2-3; D is uncertain. The V and J ends lost 3 bases and 1 base respectively, with 14 bases between them. Germline V gives CDR1 MNHEY, CDR2 SMNVEV (reference sequence). The CDR3 is made up of 16 amino acids. The CDR3 DNA is TGTGCCAGCAGTTTGATGGCTAGTTTTCGCACAGATACGCAGTATTTT. Translation gives CASSLMASFRTDTQYF.